The rows below give T cell receptor beta chains drawn from one sample of a study of shared clonotypes between healthy human individuals. Assay: immunoSEQ multiplex PCR; the TCRdb copy retains only in-frame clones and omits some. The sample holds roughly 2.2 million clones, approximately 93% seen once. The sequenced sample was naive CD4+ T cells from PBMCs. These receptors were taken from a man between 18 and 35 years old in good health. Some clones in this sample may be carry-over from other donors' samples. Both conserved end residues are part of each CDR3. D genes are given only for firm matches. The size of a clone is reported for some rows only, either as once, few or many, or as a class for expanded clones.

>-|TRBJ2-5|-|TRBV15
CATSEANTAQETQYF
TGTGCCACCTCTGAGGCCAATACGGCCCAAGAGACCCAGTACTTC
>-|TRBJ2-2|-|TRBV2
CASTGSTGNTGELFF
TGTGCCAGCACAGGTTCAACAGGGAACACCGGGGAGCTGTTTTTT
>-|TRBJ1-2|-|TRBV6-1
CASSGRALYGYTF
TGTGCCAGCAGTGGTAGGGCCCTCTATGGCTACACCTTC
>-|TRBJ2-7|TRBD2|TRBV5-6
CASSSQAGESDEQYF
TGTGCCAGCAGCTCCCAAGCGGGAGAGTCAGACGAGCAGTACTTC
>-|TRBJ2-6|TRBD1|TRBV28
CASRPGQGATGANVLTF
TGTGCCAGCAGACCGGGACAGGGGGCGACTGGGGCCAACGTCCTGACTTTC
>-|TRBJ1-5|TRBD1|TRBV2
CASSSDREQPQHF
TGTGCCAGCAGTTCCGACAGGGAACAGCCCCAGCATTTT
>once|TRBJ2-5|TRBD2|TRBV18
CASSPPGGETQYF
TGTGCCAGCTCGCCACCGGGAGGCGAGACCCAGTACTTC
>-|TRBJ1-5|TRBD1|TRBV4-1
CASSQWARTGGNQPQHF
TGCGCCAGCAGCCAATGGGCCAGGACAGGGGGAAATCAGCCCCAGCATTTT
>few|TRBJ1-1|-|TRBV29-1
CSVGSQYANTEAFF
TGCAGCGTTGGTTCCCAGTACGCGAACACTGAAGCTTTCTTT
>-|TRBJ2-7|-|TRBV19
CASSIPGTHPYEQYF
TGTGCCAGTAGTATTCCGGGCACCCACCCCTACGAGCAGTACTTC
>-|TRBJ2-7|TRBD1|TRBV5-4
CASSSMDRLEEQYF
TGTGCCAGCAGCTCGATGGACAGGTTGGAAGAGCAGTACTTC
>-|TRBJ2-7|-|TRBV29-1
CSVVPYRGGSEQYF
TGCAGCGTTGTCCCCTACAGGGGGGGCTCCGAGCAGTACTTC
>-|TRBJ2-3|-|TRBV9
CASSDRVTDTQYF
TGTGCCAGCAGCGACAGAGTCACAGATACGCAGTATTTT
>-|TRBJ2-2|TRBD1|TRBV7-9
CASTNRGRYTGELFF
TGTGCCAGCACCAACAGGGGGCGGTACACCGGGGAGCTGTTTTTT
>-|TRBJ2-7|TRBD2|TRBV6-1
CASSVSGRVDGQYF
TGTGCCAGCAGCGTAAGCGGGAGGGTCGACGGGCAGTACTTC
>-|TRBJ2-2|-|TRBV18
CASSPRYQGADTGELFF
TGTGCCAGCTCACCACGTTACCAGGGAGCGGACACCGGGGAGCTGTTTTTT
>-|TRBJ1-5|-|TRBV12-5
CASAQGNQPQHF
TGTGCTAGTGCCCAGGGAAATCAGCCCCAGCATTTT
>-|TRBJ2-7|-|TRBV28
CASSSPQGSSYEQYF
TGTGCCAGCAGTTCCCCGCAGGGTTCGTCCTACGAGCAGTACTTC
>-|TRBJ1-1|-|TRBV5-4
CASSLGGTKGRAEAFF
TGTGCCAGCAGCTTGGGGGGGACAAAGGGCAGGGCTGAAGCTTTCTTT
>few|TRBJ2-7|-|TRBV7-9
CASSPGEWDEQYF
TGTGCCAGCAGCCCGGGGGAATGGGACGAGCAGTACTTC
>-|TRBJ1-1|-|TRBV6-1
CASSETTRVNTEAFF
TGTGCCAGCAGTGAAACCACCAGGGTGAACACTGAAGCTTTCTTT
>-|TRBJ2-1|TRBD2|TRBV5-4
CASSPTSGKYNEQFF
TGTGCCAGCAGCCCGACTAGCGGGAAGTACAATGAGCAGTTCTTC
>-|TRBJ1-1|-|TRBV7-8
CASSLGGRDTEAFF
TGTGCCAGCAGCTTAGGCGGCCGGGACACTGAAGCTTTCTTT
>-|TRBJ2-1|TRBD2|TRBV18
CASSLGLAGDNEQFF
TGTGCCAGCTCGCTCGGACTAGCGGGAGACAATGAGCAGTTCTTC
>-|TRBJ1-4|-|TRBV19
CASSGQLRASTNEKLFF
TGTGCCAGTAGTGGACAGTTACGCGCGTCGACTAATGAAAAACTGTTTTTT
>-|TRBJ2-1|TRBD2|TRBV27
CASTRLAGDNEQFF
TGTGCCAGCACTCGACTAGCGGGAGACAATGAGCAGTTCTTC